These 16 T cell receptor beta chains originate from one sample sequenced in a study of human T cells and chemical hapten exposure. Time point indicated: patch test 3, about 24 weeks after DPC sensitization. Specified treatment: therapeutic diphenylcyclopropenone sensitization with weekly scalp DPC. One entry per CDR3 protein results from TCRdb running MiXCR on the RACE reads. Among 95,000 to 150,000 distinct CDR3 sequences listed, around 11% were seen once. The specimen was whole blood, collected in connection with sensitization to the hapten diphenylcyclopropenone (DPC). Receptor source: a woman aged 45-59 years with alopecia areata. Some clones in this sample may be carry-over from other donors' samples.

This chain connects TRBV27 to TRBJ2-1, with TRBD2 matching over 7 bases. Germline-derived CDR1 and CDR2 are MNHEY and SMNVEV (reference sequence). J lost 9 bases, V lost 5 bases, and 7 bases had no gene match. The length of the CDR3 is 13 residues. Here the CDR3 reads CASSPTLAFEQFF. In nucleotides, the CDR3 is TGTGCCAGCAGTCCCACACTAGCGTTTGAGCAGTTCTTC.

The gene calls are TRBV18 and TRBJ1-4; 7 bases match TRBD1. The junction had 4 bases not matched to a gene; V was cut back by 6 bases and J by 0 bases. Per the germline V gene, CDR1 is KGHSH and CDR2 is LQKENI. This CDR3 contains 15 residues. The DNA of the CDR3 is TGTGCCAGCTCCTGGACAGGAGCAACTAATGAAAAACTGTTTTTT. This translates into CASSWTGATNEKLFF.

This clonotype was observed many times. V gene TRBV7-9 combines with J gene TRBJ1-5; 8 nucleotides agree with TRBD1. The CDR3 has 15 amino acids. The germline CDR1 and CDR2 sequences are SEHNR and FQNEAQ (reference sequence). The junction had 3 bases not matched to a gene; V was cut back by 4 bases and J by 1 base. This chain's CDR3 is CASSSGGASNQPQHF. In DNA, the CDR3 is TGTGCCAGCAGCTCAGGGGGCGCGAGCAATCAGCCCCAGCATTTT. Combining the CDR3 with reference TRBV7-9 and TRBJ1-5 gives the whole variable domain DTGVSQNPRHKITKRGQNVTFRCDPISEHNRLYWYRQTLGQGPEFLTYFQNEAQLEKSRLLSDRFSAERPKGSFSTLEIQRTEQGDSAMYLCASSSGGASNQPQHFGDGTRLSIL.

This clonotype was recorded at least ten times. V is TRBV10-2 and J is TRBJ2-1, with D possibly being TRBD2 (7 bases). The CDR3 consists of 17 residues. V lost 1 base and J lost 6, with 19 bases in between. Germline loops: CDR1 WSHSY, CDR2 SAAADI. In DNA, the CDR3 is TGCGCCAGCAGTGAGTTTGGGGGGGCAGGAAAAGGCAATGAGCAGTTCTTC. Protein: CASSEFGGAGKGNEQFF.

This clonotype was picked up a small number of times. V gene TRBV6-2 or TRBV6-3 combines with J gene TRBJ2-1, with 7 bases lining up with TRBD2. The V and J ends lost 4 bases and 3 bases, in that order; junction bases with no gene match: 9. There are 16 residues in the CDR3. Germline values: CDR1 MNHEY, CDR2 SVGEGT. The CDR3 region is CASSSTSIYFYNEQFF. The CDR3 nucleotides are TGTGCCAGCAGTTCGACTAGCATTTATTTCTACAATGAGCAGTTCTTC.

Ten or more counts support this clonotype. The V gene is TRBV5-5, the J gene TRBJ2-3; a possible D gene is TRBD2 (5 bases). This CDR3 is 14 amino acids long. CDR1 SGHKS and CDR2 YYEKEE come from the germline V gene (reference sequence). V dropped 4 bases and J dropped 4 bases, with 13 bases sitting between them. The DNA of the CDR3 is TGTGCCAGCAGCCCCCTGCGGGCGCCAGATACGCAGTATTTT. This gives the protein CASSPLRAPDTQYF.

The table lists this clonotype with many counts. The chain uses TRBV7-2 and TRBJ2-5, with TRBD1 matching over 7 bases. The V gene's germline CDR1 is SGHTA and CDR2 FQGNSA. The trim removed 5 bases at V and 9 bases at J, leaving 12 bases unmatched. This CDR3 comprises 14 residues. CDR3 nucleotides: TGTGCCAGCAGCCTCACCGCAGTCCAGGGGGCCCAGTACTTC. This sequence encodes CASSLTAVQGAQYF.

This clonotype was picked up many times. The chain has TRBV5-8 and TRBJ1-5, with 10 bases matching TRBD1. The germline CDR1 and CDR2 sequences are SGHTS and YDEGEE. Trimming at V came to 0 bases and at J to 4 bases, leaving 1 base not matched to a gene. This CDR3 has 15 amino acids. The CDR3 nucleotides read TGTGCCAGCAGCTTGGGGACAGGGGGTAATCAGCCCCAGCATTTT. Its protein is CASSLGTGGNQPQHF. Together with reference TRBV5-8 and TRBJ1-5, the CDR3 gives the full variable domain: EAGVTQSPTHLIKTRGQQATLRCSPISGHTSVYWYQQALGLGLQFLLWYDEGEERNRGNFPPRFSGRQFPNYSSELNVNALELEDSALYLCASSLGTGGNQPQHFGDGTRLSIL.

The chain links TRBV30 to TRBJ2-7; 8 nucleotides line up with TRBD1. The CDR3 spans 12 residues. Germline-derived CDR1 and CDR2 are GTSNPN and SVGIG (reference sequence). Trimming removed 5 bases from V and 2 bases from J; junction bases left unmatched: 2. CDR3 coding DNA: TGTGCCTGGGGACAGGGACCCTACGAGCAGTACTTC. Its translation: CAWGQGPYEQYF. Supplemented by reference TRBV30 and TRBJ2-7, the full variable domain reads SQTIHQWPATLVQPVGSPLSLECTVEGTSNPNLYWYRQAAGRGLQLLFYSVGIGQISSEVPQNLSASRPQDRQFILSSKKLLLSDSGFYLCAWGQGPYEQYFGPGTRLTVT.

The chain recombines TRBV7-2 with TRBJ1-1, with D possibly matching TRBD1 (6 bases). Trimming removed 4 bases at V and 4 bases at J, with 16 bases between. The CDR3 extends over 15 amino acids. Germline V gene data show CDR1 as SGHTA and CDR2 as FQGNSA. This CDR3 reads CASSSTGFGATEAFF. CDR3 DNA: TGTGCCAGCAGCTCCACAGGGTTTGGGGCCACTGAAGCTTTCTTT.

The chain is built from TRBV25-1 and TRBJ1-1, with D unclear. The V end lost 3 bases, the J end lost 11 bases, and 16 bases lay between the germline ends. Germline V gene sequence: CDR1 MGHDK, CDR2 SYGVNS. This CDR3 is 13 amino acids long. CDR3 amino acids: CASSDPPWEGAFF. In nucleotides, the CDR3 is TGTGCCAGCAGTGACCCCCCCTGGGAGGGTGCTTTCTTT. The full variable domain, completed using reference TRBV25-1 and TRBJ1-1, is EADIYQTPRYLVIGTGKKITLECSQTMGHDKMYWYQQDPGMELHLIHYSYGVNSTEKGDLSSESTVSRIRTEHFPLTLESARPSHTSQYLCASSDPPWEGAFFGQGTRLTVV.

This clonotype was seen at least ten times. The chain is built from TRBV15 and TRBJ2-1; D is unclear. Germline V CDR1 and CDR2: LNHNV, YYDKDF (reference sequence). The V end was cut by 1 base, the J end by 5 bases, with 9 bases between. The length of the CDR3 is 14 residues. The CDR3 bases are TGTGCCACCAGCAGAGTGAAGAGTGACAATGAGCAGTTCTTC. It is translated as CATSRVKSDNEQFF.

The gene calls are TRBV5-4 and TRBJ2-7; TRBD1 aligns across 8 bases. V lost 3 bases and J lost 5; bases outside the gene matches: 7. The CDR3 runs 14 residues. In germline, CDR1 is SGHNT, CDR2 YYREEE (reference sequence). The CDR3 DNA reads TGTGCCAGCAGCTCTCGGACAGGGTTGGACGAGCAGTACTTC. Its protein is CASSSRTGLDEQYF.

As regards this clonotype: This could be a read error, since a much larger clone is one nucleotide away. The chain couples TRBV7-9 to TRBJ2-3; 11 bases agree with TRBD2. The CDR3 covers 14 residues. Per germline, CDR1 SEHNR and CDR2 FQNEAQ (reference sequence). Here the CDR3 reads CASSPSLAGGTPYF. Written as DNA, the CDR3 is TGTGCCAGCAGCCCGTCCCTAGCGGGAGGTACGCCGTATTTT. Using reference TRBV7-9 and TRBJ2-3 for the parts outside the CDR3, the full variable domain is DTGVSQNPRHKITKRGQNVTFRCDPISEHNRLYWYRQTLGQGPEFLTYFQNEAQLEKSRLLSDRFSAERPKGSFSTLEIQRTEQGDSAMYLCASSPSLAGGTPYFGPGTRLTVL.

This clonotype was counted between two and nine times. This sequence joins TRBV29-1 and TRBJ2-7; D call uncertain. CDR1 and CDR2 from the germline V gene are SQVTM and ANQGSEA. V lost 5 bases and J 5 bases, leaving 22 bases between the germline ends. CDR3 length equals 15 residues. DNA of the CDR3: TGCAGCGTTCTGCCCCTGGGCCGGCCTAGGGACGAGCAGTACTTC. Protein: CSVLPLGRPRDEQYF.

In its sample, this clonotype was seen a few times. CDR3 nucleotide sequence: TGCAGCGTTGAAGATCACAGGGGCGCGGGAGATACGCAGTATTTT. Translation gives CSVEDHRGAGDTQYF. This chain joins TRBV29-1 and TRBJ2-3, with 7 positions matching TRBD1. The junction had 8 bases not matched to a gene; V was cut back by 0 bases and J by 5 bases. Per germline, CDR1 SQVTM and CDR2 ANQGSEA. CDR3 length: 15 residues.